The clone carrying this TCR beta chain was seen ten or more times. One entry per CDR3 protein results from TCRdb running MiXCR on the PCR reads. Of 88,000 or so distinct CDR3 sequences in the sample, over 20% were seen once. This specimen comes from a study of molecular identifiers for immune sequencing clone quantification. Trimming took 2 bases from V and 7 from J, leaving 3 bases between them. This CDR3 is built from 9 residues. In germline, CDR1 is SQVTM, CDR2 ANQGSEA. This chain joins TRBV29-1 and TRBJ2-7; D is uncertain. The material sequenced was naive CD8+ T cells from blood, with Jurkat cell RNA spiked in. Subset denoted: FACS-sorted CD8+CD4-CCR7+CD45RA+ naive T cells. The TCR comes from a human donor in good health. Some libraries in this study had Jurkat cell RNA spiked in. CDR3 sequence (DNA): TGCAGCGTTGAATCTGAGCAGTACTTC. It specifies CSVESEQYF.